This entry is about one T cell receptor (beta chain). The record originates from a study of T cells in narcolepsy. The assay was immunoSEQ multiplex PCR, and TCRdb's table has in-frame clones only and misses some. Of tens of thousands of clones listed, roughly nine tenths are singletons. This CDR3 contains 15 residues. V dropped 1 base and J dropped 3 bases, with 11 bases sitting between them. In germline, CDR1 is SGHDT, CDR2 YYEEEE. The clonotype originates from a human donor with narcolepsy. The chain links TRBV5-6 to TRBJ1-3; TRBD1 is a possible D gene (6 bases). Sample: CD45RA- memory CD4+ T cells from PBMCs. The CDR3 sequence: CASSLKQGYGNTIYF. CDR3 DNA: TGTGCCAGCAGCTTGAAACAGGGATATGGAAACACCATATATTTT.